This TCR beta chain stems from a study of blood T cell repertoires in COVID-19 (TCRdb year 2020). Looking at the study overall: Samples covering the acute and convalescent phases of COVID-19 were provided by collaborators in the United States, Italy and Spain. The material from the prospective study consisted of cDNA or gDNA derived from T cells, B-cell-depleted T cells, or PBMCs. Samples were obtained from the ongoing ImmuneRACE study (first 160 participants) and from over a thousand subjects provided by 6 global collaborators. Subjects who had been exposed to COVID-19, were actively infected with it, or had recovered from it provided the deeply sampled blood TCRbeta repertoires that made up the dataset. A freely available public database, intended as a resource for researchers studying the immune response to SARS-CoV-2, is where the repertoires were released. HLA class I and class II types, where available, came from metadata supplied by the sample provider rather than from assay-based typing. A de-identified subject ID, COVID-19 status, age in years and sex were almost always included in the sample metadata. Overall study results and their limits: The amount of clinical and demographic metadata varied by source and participant and was provided uncurated.

Collaborating institutions collected whole blood in K2EDTA tubes following their own protocols. For TCRbeta analysis, collaborators shipped samples in one of three forms: frozen whole blood, isolated PBMCs, or DNA extracted from either of those sample types. TCRbeta CDR3 regions were amplified from genomic DNA by means of the immunoSEQ Assay, a bias-controlled multiplex PCR. From the authors' description of their analysis: Within the assay, amplification of reference gene primers was used to estimate how many nucleated cells each sample contained. To quantify the absolute abundance of each unique TCRbeta CDR3 rearrangement, sequence reads were collapsed and filtered. For each sample, productive Simpson clonality was calculated by taking the square root of Simpson's diversity index across productive rearrangements. Here the immuneACCESS table is served through TCRdb, limited to in-frame sequences with V and J called. Missing clones are a known gap in these copies; in checked studies unresolved V genes cover under half, and the rest lacks a known reason. V and J calls and clone size are copied from that table; D and trimming were computed from the DNA. The sample table shows around 100,000 clones, and roughly nine tenths are seen once. The ten largest account for 2.1% of the sample.

The CDR3 numbers 15 residues from cysteine through phenylalanine. The sequence is cut down to CDR3 DNA, 45 bases in frame from base 1. The germline V gene (reference sequence) provides CDR1 LGHDT and CDR2 YNNKEL. Trimming removed 1 base from V and 4 bases from J, leaving 13 bases between the germline ends. Ten or more counts support this clone. Its antigen is not yet known. Per-base qualities were not stored, and no clone one base away is much larger. The sequenced sample was peripheral blood. The TCR was taken from a man over 45 with active COVID-19. The V and J genes are TRBV3-1 (or the pseudogene TRBV3-2) and TRBJ1-2; 5 matching bases give a weak D call of TRBD1. The nucleotide sequence reads TGTGCCAGCAGCCAAGGACTCCAGGGAGGCTATGGCTACACCTTC. It translates to CASSQGLQGGYGYTF.